Given below is one TCR beta chain in context. These data originate in a study of cytomegalovirus exposure and HLA in healthy donors. The study ran its PCR with 60 Vbeta and 13 Jbeta primers. The protocol was immunoSEQ multiplex PCR, while the TCRdb copy is restricted to in-frame clones and leaves out a portion. The table lists about 87,000 clones, 60% to 80% of them singletons. Trimming took off 8 bases at V and 2 bases at J, with 11 bases between the two ends. Germline V gene data show CDR1 as MNHNS and CDR2 as SASEGT. The CDR3 totals 13 residues. The chain employs TRBV6-1 and TRBJ2-3; D perhaps matches TRBD2 (6 bases). The specimen was PBMCs. This TCR was recovered from a woman between 40 and 55 years old in good health and CMV-seronegative. Written as DNA, the CDR3 is TGTGCCAGCGAGGACTACCCCACAGATACGCAGTATTTT. Translation: CASEDYPTDTQYF.